This TCR beta chain was sequenced during a study of molecular identifiers for immune sequencing clone quantification. Study findings and constraints: Clones carrying above 20 RNA copies accounted for over 99% of effector molecules, under 1% in naive cells.

This clonotype was picked up a small number of times. The target antigen is unknown. The length of the CDR3 is 15 residues. Germline V lookup: CDR1 SEHNR, CDR2 FQNEAQ (reference sequence). V gave up 2 bases and J gave up 3 bases, with 14 bases separating them. Libraries of bulk TCR were made by previously described methods (with listed TCR primers). TCRdb processed the PCR reads anew with MiXCR; each CDR3 protein has one entry. The repertoire holds about 640,000 distinct CDR3 sequences, with about 20% as singletons. Naive CD8 T cells were picked out by sorting for CD8+CD4-CCR7+CD45RA+. The TCR comes from a human donor in good health. Some libraries in this study had Jurkat cell RNA spiked in. Sample: naive CD8+ T cells from blood, with Jurkat cell RNA spiked in. The subset is: FACS-sorted CD8+CD4-CCR7+CD45RA+ naive T cells. The chain recombines TRBV7-9 with TRBJ2-7, with D perhaps TRBD1 (6 bases). The CDR3 nucleotides are TGTGCCAGCAGCTTAAGTGGGGGCAAGGACTACGAGCAGTACTTC. It translates to CASSLSGGKDYEQYF.